This T cell receptor (beta chain) comes out of a study of blood T cell repertoires in COVID-19. About the research overall: In each case, the material was cDNA or gDNA derived from T cells, B-cell-depleted T cells, or PBMCs.

In the source study's methods: Reference gene primer amplification gave estimated nucleated cell counts. Sequencing used immunoSEQ multiplex PCR; TCRdb keeps in-frame clones, though not all of them. Clone size and the V and J calls come from that table; the DNA yielded D and trimming. The repertoire holds 200,000 to 300,000 clones, 91% seen once, with 2.5% to 3% in the top ten. Seattle-derived patients entered the study during active infection and were followed longitudinally. The V segment lost 2 bases and the J segment 4 bases; nucleotides outside the gene matches: 12. The CDR3 is made up of 18 amino acids. In germline, CDR1 is LGHNT, CDR2 FRNRAP.

The chain carries TRBV12-5 and TRBJ1-3; 9 nucleotides agree with TRBD1. The clonotype comes from a person aged 18 to 30 with COVID-19, enrolled during active disease. Sequencing was done on a sample of peripheral blood. The CDR3, as DNA: TGTGCTAGTGGTTTGTTTGACAGGGGGGCAGCGTCGGGAAACACCATATATTTT. Amino acid sequence: CASGLFDRGAASGNTIYF.